These 30 T cell receptor beta chains were all obtained from the same sample, sequenced in a study of technical replicates of blood from a handful of donors. Sequencing used immunoSEQ multiplex PCR; TCRdb keeps in-frame clones, though not all of them. The data show more than 75,000 clones, with around 92% seen just once and 0.2% to 0.3% held by the top ten. Sequenced sample: T cells isolated from PBMCs. The receptors shown here come from a human donor in good health.

V gene TRBV19 combines with J gene TRBJ1-6; TRBD1 is a possible D gene (5 bases). The CDR3 spans 15 residues. Trimming took off 8 bases at V and 0 bases at J, with 11 bases between the two ends. CDR1 is LNHDA and CDR2 is SQIVND in the germline V gene (reference sequence). The CDR3 DNA is TGTGCCAGTCAACAAGACAGCTCCTATAATTCACCCCTCCACTTT. It specifies CASQQDSSYNSPLHF.

The rearrangement joins TRBV28 to TRBJ2-5, with 11 bases aligning to TRBD2. The CDR3 totals 18 residues. Germline V gives CDR1 MDHEN, CDR2 SYDVKM. Trimming removed 1 base from V and 2 bases from J; junction bases left unmatched: 9. This CDR3 reads CASSLSPLAGGEQETQYF. In DNA form, the CDR3 reads TGTGCCAGCAGTTTATCCCCGCTAGCGGGGGGCGAGCAAGAGACCCAGTACTTC.

This chain uses TRBV6-1 with TRBJ1-1; a weak D match, TRBD1 (5 bases). This CDR3 comprises 11 residues. V lost 6 bases and J 7 bases, leaving 9 bases between the germline ends. Germline V gives CDR1 MNHNS, CDR2 SASEGT. CDR3 region: CASRQVSEAFF. CDR3 nucleotide sequence: TGTGCCAGCAGACAGGTGAGTGAAGCTTTCTTT.

The chain couples TRBV10-1 to TRBJ2-5; 14 bases match TRBD2. This CDR3 has 18 residues. The germline CDR1 and CDR2 sequences are WNHNN and SYGVQD (reference sequence). The V and J ends lost 3 bases and 2 bases, in that order; junction bases with no gene match: 8. CDR3 residues: CASSERTSGRPRQETQYF. The CDR3 DNA reads as TGCGCCAGCAGTGAACGGACTAGCGGGAGGCCGAGACAAGAGACCCAGTACTTC.

The chain couples TRBV23-1 to TRBJ2-2, with no clear D. TRBV23-1 is reported as an ORF; its role is uncertain. With 2 bases removed from V and 2 bases from J, the gap between germline ends came to 12 bases. The CDR3 extends over 16 amino acids. The CDR3 loop is CASSQAAATNTGELFF. As DNA, the CDR3 is TGCGCCAGCAGTCAAGCGGCAGCTACTAACACCGGGGAGCTGTTTTTT.

The V call is TRBV6-5, the J call TRBJ1-3; D is perhaps TRBD1 (6 bases). Trimming cost V 2 bases and J 2 bases, with 10 bases left between them. This CDR3 is 15 amino acids long. The germline V gene has CDR1 MNHEY and CDR2 SVGAGI. For the CDR3, the DNA is TGTGCCAGCAGTTACAACAGGGTAACTGGAAACACCATATATTTT. It encodes CASSYNRVTGNTIYF.

The V and J genes are TRBV5-1 and TRBJ2-2; a weak D match, TRBD1 (5 bases). The CDR3 sequence is 17 residues long. Germline CDR1 is SGHRS and CDR2 is YFSETQ. V lost 3 bases, J lost 1 base, and 16 bases lay in between. This chain's CDR3 is CASSSGLQGQNTGELFF. In DNA, the CDR3 is TGCGCCAGCAGCTCAGGGCTGCAGGGTCAGAACACCGGGGAGCTGTTTTTT.

J is TRBJ2-3 and V is TRBV19; 9 bases align to TRBD1. CDR3 length: 17 amino acids. The germline V gene has CDR1 LNHDA and CDR2 SQIVND (reference sequence). V gave up 0 bases and J gave up 1 base; unmatched junction bases: 5. The CDR3 region is CASSIETWTGGTDTQYF. CDR3 DNA: TGTGCCAGTAGTATAGAGACCTGGACAGGGGGCACAGATACGCAGTATTTT.

This chain links TRBV6-5 with TRBJ2-1, with a possible D match to TRBD1 (6 bases). Trimming removed 8 bases at V and 5 bases at J, with 13 bases between. The CDR3 length is 13 residues. Germline V gives CDR1 MNHEY, CDR2 SVGAGI. CDR3 residues: CASRDNHHNEQFF. CDR3 bases: TGTGCCAGCCGGGACAACCACCACAATGAGCAGTTCTTC.

The chain combines TRBV2 with TRBJ1-2; D not certain. Germline values: CDR1 SNHLY, CDR2 FYNNEI. The V end was cut by 8 bases, the J end by 5 bases, with 12 bases between. The CDR3 totals 12 residues. The CDR3: CASLEVGYGYTF. The CDR3 DNA is TGTGCCAGCCTGGAGGTAGGTTATGGCTACACCTTC.

The CDR3 sequence is CASSPETGSKNIQYF. The CDR3 coding sequence is TGTGCCAGCAGTCCGGAGACAGGAAGCAAAAACATTCAGTACTTC. The rearrangement links TRBV28 to TRBJ2-4, with D possibly matching TRBD1 (6 bases). V was cut by 5 bases and J by 3 bases, with 14 bases left in between. This CDR3 has 15 amino acids. CDR1 and CDR2 (germline): MDHEN, SYDVKM. The full variable domain, with the rest looked up from reference TRBV28 and TRBJ2-4, is DVKVTQSSRYLVKRTGEKVFLECVQDMDHENMFWYRQDPGLGLRLIYFSYDVKMKEKGDIPEGYSVSREKKERFSLILESASTNQTSMYLCASSPETGSKNIQYFGAGTRLSVL.

The chain recombines TRBV19 with TRBJ1-1; a possible D gene is TRBD1 (5 bases). Germline loops: CDR1 LNHDA, CDR2 SQIVND (reference sequence). Trimming took 8 bases from V and 4 from J, leaving 14 bases between them. The CDR3 length is 13 residues. CDR3 in amino acids: CASLGAGTTEAFF. As DNA, the CDR3 is TGTGCCAGTCTTGGCGCGGGGACCACTGAAGCTTTCTTT.

The chain carries TRBV7-9 and TRBJ1-2, with D maybe TRBD1 (5 bases). The germline CDR1 and CDR2 sequences are SEHNR and FQNEAQ (reference sequence). V was pared by 5 bases and J by 8 bases, with 15 bases between. This CDR3 contains 13 residues. The CDR3 DNA follows: TGTGCCAGCAGCCCAGACAGATTTGGAGGCTACACCTTC. Translation gives CASSPDRFGGYTF.

The chain links TRBV14 to TRBJ1-1; no reliable D call. Trimming pared 1 base from V and 0 bases from J, leaving 12 bases between. In germline, CDR1 is SGHDN, CDR2 FVKESK. CDR3 length equals 16 residues. The DNA of the CDR3 is TGTGCCAGCAGCCAAGCTTACGGACTAATGAACACTGAAGCTTTCTTT. As protein: CASSQAYGLMNTEAFF.

This clone was seen a few times. The chain joins TRBV29-1 to TRBJ2-2; 10 bases are a match to TRBD2. With V trimmed by 4 bases and J by 1 base, 0 bases remained unmatched. The CDR3 has 14 residues. Germline CDR1 reads SQVTM; CDR2 reads ANQGSEA. The CDR3: CSVGTSGNTGELFF. In DNA form, the CDR3 reads TGCAGCGTTGGGACTAGCGGGAACACCGGGGAGCTGTTTTTT.

The chain employs TRBV18 and TRBJ1-1; 7 bases fit TRBD1. Germline assignment: CDR1 KGHSH and CDR2 LQKENI. Unmatched junction bases numbered 9, after V lost 5 bases and J lost 3 bases. The length of the CDR3 is 15 residues. The CDR3 protein is CASSEGAIRDTEAFF. The CDR3 nucleotides read TGTGCCAGCTCAGAGGGGGCCATAAGGGACACTGAAGCTTTCTTT.

This chain uses TRBV6-4 with TRBJ1-4; 8 positions match TRBD1. The CDR3 spans 21 residues. The V segment lost 0 bases and the J segment 0 bases; nucleotides outside the gene matches: 15. Per the germline V gene, CDR1 is MRHNA and CDR2 is SNTAGT. CDR3 in amino acids: CASSDSTQTGEGSATNEKLFF. Here the CDR3 DNA reads TGTGCCAGCAGTGACTCTACCCAGACAGGGGAAGGCTCCGCAACTAATGAAAAACTGTTTTTT.

This sequence joins TRBV28 and TRBJ1-2; tentative D call: TRBD1 (6 bases). The germline CDR1 and CDR2 sequences are MDHEN and SYDVKM. V was clipped by 1 base and J by 4 bases, with 10 bases between them. This CDR3 spans 14 amino acids. CDR3 bases: TGTGCCAGCAGTTTATCAGGCAGGGGCTATGGCTACACCTTC. As protein: CASSLSGRGYGYTF.

This chain connects TRBV4-2 to TRBJ1-3, with 7 bases fitting TRBD1. Germline CDR1 reads LGHNA; CDR2 reads YNFKEQ. Trimming removed 2 bases from V and 5 bases from J; junction bases left unmatched: 6. There are 15 residues in the CDR3. CDR3 sequence reads: CASSQPNRGRNTIYF. The CDR3 coding sequence is TGTGCCAGCAGCCAACCTAACAGGGGCAGAAACACCATATATTTT.

This chain uses TRBV6-1 with TRBJ1-1; D is unresolved. Per the germline V gene, CDR1 is MNHNS and CDR2 is SASEGT. This CDR3 comprises 13 residues. Trimming removed 1 base from V and 0 bases from J, with 3 bases in between. The CDR3 region is CASSEGLNTEAFF. The DNA for the CDR3 is TGTGCCAGCAGTGAAGGGCTGAACACTGAAGCTTTCTTT.

The chain couples TRBV7-7 to TRBJ1-5; 7 bases are a match to TRBD1. The CDR3 loop spans 18 amino acids. Germline CDR1 and CDR2: SSHAT and FNYEAQ (reference sequence). V gave up 1 base and J gave up 7 bases; unmatched junction bases: 16. The CDR3 region is CASSLGSLKGASNQPQHF. The CDR3 DNA sequence: TGTGCCAGCAGCTTAGGAAGTTTAAAGGGGGCTAGTAACCAGCCCCAGCATTTT.

The J gene is TRBJ2-5, the V gene TRBV27; no reliable D call. This CDR3 contains 13 residues. With 2 bases removed from V and 2 bases from J, the gap between germline ends came to 6 bases. Germline V CDR1 and CDR2: MNHEY, SMNVEV (reference sequence). CDR3 residues: CASSLPGQETQYF. The DNA of the CDR3 is TGTGCCAGCAGTTTACCGGGTCAAGAGACCCAGTACTTC.

The CDR3 reads CASSGDVNVRGSPLHF. CDR3 sequence (DNA): TGTGCCAGTAGTGGAGACGTAAATGTTCGTGGTTCACCCCTCCACTTT. The chain has TRBV19 and TRBJ1-6, with D unclear. Trimming shortened V by 5 bases and J by 9 bases, and 20 bases separated the two germline ends. Germline CDR1 and CDR2: LNHDA and SQIVND (reference sequence). The CDR3 has 16 residues. The full variable domain, completed using reference TRBV19 and TRBJ1-6, is DGGITQSPKYLFRKEGQNVTLSCEQNLNHDAMYWYRQDPGQGLRLIYYSQIVNDFQKGDIAEGYSVSREKKESFPLTVTSAQKNPTAFYLCASSGDVNVRGSPLHFGNGTRLTVT.

V and J are TRBV9 and TRBJ2-3; 11 nucleotides agree with TRBD2. This CDR3 region has 17 residues. The V segment lost 4 bases and the J segment 2 bases; nucleotides outside the gene matches: 9. Germline assignment: CDR1 SGDLS and CDR2 YYNGEE. The CDR3 DNA reads TGTGCCAGCAGCACTCGGCTAGCGGGGGGATCCACAGATACGCAGTATTTT. Its protein product is CASSTRLAGGSTDTQYF. Complete variable domain (other parts from reference TRBV9 and TRBJ2-3): DSGVTQTPKHLITATGQRVTLRCSPRSGDLSVYWYQQSLDQGLQFLIQYYNGEERAKGNILERFSAQQFPDLHSELNLSSLELGDSALYFCASSTRLAGGSTDTQYFGPGTRLTVL.

V and J are TRBV6-5 and TRBJ2-1; 9 nucleotides agree with TRBD1. J gave up 4 bases and V 0 bases, and 4 bases lay outside the gene matches. The CDR3 totals 16 residues. Looked up from germline, CDR1 is MNHEY and CDR2 is SVGAGI. The CDR3 is CASSYSVGQGYNEQFF. The CDR3 region has the DNA TGTGCCAGCAGTTACTCAGTGGGACAGGGTTACAATGAGCAGTTCTTC.

This clone was seen at least ten times. The chain is built from TRBV4-1 and TRBJ1-3; D is possibly TRBD1 (5 bases). V shed 4 bases and J shed 3 bases, with 19 bases lying between them. The CDR3 sequence is 17 residues long. The germline CDR1 and CDR2 sequences are MGHRA and YSYEKL. CDR3 coding DNA: TGCGCCAGCAGCCGGCAGGGTTGGGTCTTAAATGGAAACACCATATATTTT. Translated: CASSRQGWVLNGNTIYF.

The V and J genes are TRBV4-1 and TRBJ2-7; weak D call: TRBD1 (6 bases). CDR3 size: 14 residues. V was shortened by 1 base and J by 0 bases, with 7 bases between the two germline ends. CDR1 and CDR2 (germline): MGHRA, YSYEKL. CDR3 sequence (DNA): TGCGCCAGCAGCCAAGGCAGGGGCTCCTACGAGCAGTACTTC. Protein product: CASSQGRGSYEQYF.

This chain joins TRBV25-1 and TRBJ2-1, with TRBD2 matching 7 bases. V was clipped by 4 bases and J by 10 bases; unmatched bases: 13. This CDR3 is built from 15 residues. Germline V gene sequence: CDR1 MGHDK, CDR2 SYGVNS. CDR3 in amino acids: CASSGGVAGYLEQFF. CDR3 DNA sequence: TGTGCCAGCAGTGGAGGAGTAGCGGGCTACTTGGAGCAGTTCTTC.

V is TRBV7-8 and J is TRBJ2-3; 7 bases map to TRBD2. The V gene end was trimmed by 1 base and the J gene end by 0 bases; junction bases not matched to a gene: 7. The CDR3 sequence is 17 residues long. Germline CDR1 and CDR2: SGHVS and FQNEAQ. The CDR3 here is CASSLVGGVASTDTQYF. In DNA, the CDR3 is TGTGCCAGCAGCTTAGTTGGGGGGGTCGCTAGCACAGATACGCAGTATTTT.

V usage is TRBV9 and J usage is TRBJ2-1, with D tentatively TRBD1 (6 bases). Germline CDR1 and CDR2: SGDLS and YYNGEE. This CDR3 spans 16 amino acids. V was shortened by 3 bases and J by 0 bases, with 13 bases between the two germline ends. The CDR3 nucleotides read TGTGCCAGCAGCGCCACAGGGAGTCACTCCTACAATGAGCAGTTCTTC. Translation gives CASSATGSHSYNEQFF.